Below are 15 T cell receptor beta chains sequenced from a single sample in a study of T-cell memory formation after mild COVID-19. One entry per CDR3 protein results from TCRdb running MiXCR on the 5' RACE reads. The table lists 410,000 or so distinct CDR3 sequences, around 22% of them singletons. The sample comprised PBMCs or a T cell subset sorted from them (not recorded which). Every receptor here comes from an adult woman who had mild COVID-19 (a few samples of this study predate the infection). Cell type and time point are not known.

This clonotype was detected ten times or more. This sequence joins TRBV11-3 and TRBJ2-5, with D tentatively TRBD1 or TRBD2 (6 bases each). The CDR3 extends over 13 amino acids. CDR1 is SGHNT, CDR2 YENEEA, per germline. Trimming stripped 5 bases from V and 7 bases from J, with 14 bases between. The CDR3: CASSELQGGTQYF. The CDR3 nucleotides are TGTGCCAGCAGCGAACTACAGGGAGGGACCCAGTACTTC.

This clonotype was counted a few times. The chain couples TRBV2 to TRBJ1-5, with 7 bases matching TRBD1. The length of the CDR3 is 14 residues. V dropped 3 bases and J dropped 5; count of bases not matched to a gene: 4. Germline V lookup: CDR1 SNHLY, CDR2 FYNNEI. The CDR3 DNA is TGTGCCAGCAGTGACCGGACAGGTCATCAGCCCCAGCATTTT. Protein: CASSDRTGHQPQHF.

This chain connects TRBV4-1 to TRBJ1-2; 11 positions agree with TRBD1. CDR1 is MGHRA and CDR2 is YSYEKL in the germline V gene. The CDR3 runs 15 residues. The ends lost 1 base at V and 2 bases at J; junction bases unmatched: 0. CDR3 residues: CASSQGTGGNYGYTF. The CDR3, as DNA: TGCGCCAGCAGCCAAGGGACAGGGGGCAACTATGGCTACACCTTC.

This clonotype was detected only a few times. The gene calls are TRBV4-2 and TRBJ2-7; 7 bases are a match to TRBD2. In germline, CDR1 is LGHNA, CDR2 YNFKEQ. The CDR3 runs to 15 residues. The junction had 13 bases not matched to a gene; V was cut back by 4 bases and J by 7 bases. CDR3 protein: CASSPAGDPLPEQYF. CDR3 sequence (DNA): TGTGCCAGCAGCCCTGCGGGGGACCCTCTTCCTGAGCAGTACTTC.

This chain joins TRBV5-5 and TRBJ1-4, with a possible D match to TRBD1 (5 bases). The CDR3 loop spans 16 amino acids. CDR1 and CDR2 (germline): SGHKS, YYEKEE (reference sequence). Trimming pared 3 bases from V and 7 bases from J, leaving 19 bases between. As DNA, the CDR3 is TGTGCCAGCAGCTGGGGACCCACAGACGGAAGTGAAAAACTGTTTTTT. It yields the protein CASSWGPTDGSEKLFF.

This clonotype was picked up a small number of times. At one of its ends the junction is not consistent with the germline gene, which may arise from a read error. This chain links TRBV7-2 with TRBJ2-3; 9 nucleotides agree with TRBD2. CDR3 length equals 16 residues. CDR1 is SGHTA and CDR2 is FQGNSA in the germline V gene. CDR3 coding DNA: TGTGCCAGCAGCCTAGCGGGACTACCAAGCACAGATACGCAGTATTTT. Protein: CASSLAGLPSTDTQYF.

This clonotype was observed a handful of times. The rearrangement uses TRBV7-6 and TRBJ2-1; maybe TRBD2 (6 bases). The CDR3 spans 16 residues. Germline V gene data show CDR1 as SGHVS and CDR2 as FNYEAQ. Trimming took off 3 bases at V and 4 bases at J, with 16 bases between the two ends. The CDR3 nucleotides are TGTGCCAGCAGCTTTCGGGAGCAGGCCCTTTACAATGAGCAGTTCTTC. Amino acids: CASSFREQALYNEQFF.

This clonotype was counted between two and nine times. The chain couples TRBV3-1 to TRBJ1-2; D perhaps matches TRBD1 (5 bases). With 4 bases removed from V and 0 bases from J, the gap between germline ends came to 12 bases. The CDR3 sequence is 15 residues long. From germline, CDR1 is LGHDT and CDR2 YNNKEL (reference sequence). CDR3 loop: CASSRSGGANYGYTF. The CDR3 DNA is TGTGCCAGCAGCCGCTCAGGAGGGGCTAACTATGGCTACACCTTC.

This clonotype has only a few counts. V gene TRBV29-1 combines with J gene TRBJ2-3; D is perhaps TRBD2 (5 bases). The CDR3 has 14 residues. V was pared by 3 bases and J by 1 base, with 11 bases between. Germline V gives CDR1 SQVTM, CDR2 ANQGSEA. CDR3 sequence: CSVEASPRTDTQYF. DNA for the CDR3: TGCAGCGTTGAGGCTAGCCCTCGCACAGATACGCAGTATTTT.

This clonotype came up once. The chain links TRBV15 to TRBJ2-1; D may be TRBD1 (7 bases). The V end lost 5 bases, the J end lost 8 bases, and 19 bases lay between the germline ends. The CDR3 totals 15 residues. Germline V gene lookup returns CDR1 LNHNV and CDR2 YYDKDF (reference sequence). The DNA of the CDR3 is TGTGCCACCAGCGGAGGGGGCGGGCGGGGCGATGAGCAGTTCTTC. This gives the protein CATSGGGGRGDEQFF.

DNA for the CDR3: TGTGCCTGGAGTCCTACGGGGGGCGGGTACACCGGGGAGCTGTTTTTT. As protein: CAWSPTGGGYTGELFF. V usage is TRBV30 and J usage is TRBJ2-2; the D gene is possibly TRBD2 (7 bases). This CDR3 has 16 residues. Germline V gene data show CDR1 as GTSNPN and CDR2 as SVGIG (reference sequence). Trimming cost V 2 bases and J 3 bases, with 16 bases left between them. The whole variable domain, filled in from reference TRBV30 and TRBJ2-2, reads SQTIHQWPATLVQPVGSPLSLECTVEGTSNPNLYWYRQAAGRGLQLLFYSVGIGQISSEVPQNLSASRPQDRQFILSSKKLLLSDSGFYLCAWSPTGGGYTGELFFGEGSRLTVL.

The chain couples TRBV6-5 to TRBJ1-2; D not resolved. The V gene lost 2 bases and the J gene lost 2 bases, with 6 bases spanning the gap. Germline V gene data show CDR1 as MNHEY and CDR2 as SVGAGI. The CDR3 spans 13 residues. The CDR3, as DNA: TGTGCCAGCAGTTACAGCGAGAACTATGGCTACACCTTC. This sequence encodes CASSYSENYGYTF.

This rearrangement joins TRBV7-2 to TRBJ2-3, with TRBD2 matching over 7 bases. The CDR3 is 13 amino acids. Germline-derived CDR1 and CDR2 are SGHTA and FQGNSA. V dropped 0 bases and J dropped 7; count of bases not matched to a gene: 1. The CDR3: CASSLAGGNTQYF. Here the CDR3 DNA reads TGTGCCAGCAGCTTAGCGGGAGGGAATACGCAGTATTTT.

J is TRBJ2-3 and V is TRBV19; no firm D call. The CDR3 is made up of 13 amino acids. V was clipped by 6 bases and J by 1 base, with 8 bases between them. Germline CDR1 is LNHDA and CDR2 is SQIVND (reference sequence). CDR3 nucleotide sequence: TGTGCCAGTAGACTTGCTGGCACAGATACGCAGTATTTT. This encodes CASRLAGTDTQYF.

The chain recombines TRBV28 with TRBJ2-7; tentative D call: TRBD1 (6 bases). Germline-derived CDR1 and CDR2 are MDHEN and SYDVKM. V lost 4 bases and J 4 bases, leaving 14 bases between the germline ends. This CDR3 comprises 14 residues. CDR3 nucleotide sequence: TGTGCCAGCAGTTCCGCAGGGGTCGGGTACGAGCAGTACTTC. Encoded protein: CASSSAGVGYEQYF.